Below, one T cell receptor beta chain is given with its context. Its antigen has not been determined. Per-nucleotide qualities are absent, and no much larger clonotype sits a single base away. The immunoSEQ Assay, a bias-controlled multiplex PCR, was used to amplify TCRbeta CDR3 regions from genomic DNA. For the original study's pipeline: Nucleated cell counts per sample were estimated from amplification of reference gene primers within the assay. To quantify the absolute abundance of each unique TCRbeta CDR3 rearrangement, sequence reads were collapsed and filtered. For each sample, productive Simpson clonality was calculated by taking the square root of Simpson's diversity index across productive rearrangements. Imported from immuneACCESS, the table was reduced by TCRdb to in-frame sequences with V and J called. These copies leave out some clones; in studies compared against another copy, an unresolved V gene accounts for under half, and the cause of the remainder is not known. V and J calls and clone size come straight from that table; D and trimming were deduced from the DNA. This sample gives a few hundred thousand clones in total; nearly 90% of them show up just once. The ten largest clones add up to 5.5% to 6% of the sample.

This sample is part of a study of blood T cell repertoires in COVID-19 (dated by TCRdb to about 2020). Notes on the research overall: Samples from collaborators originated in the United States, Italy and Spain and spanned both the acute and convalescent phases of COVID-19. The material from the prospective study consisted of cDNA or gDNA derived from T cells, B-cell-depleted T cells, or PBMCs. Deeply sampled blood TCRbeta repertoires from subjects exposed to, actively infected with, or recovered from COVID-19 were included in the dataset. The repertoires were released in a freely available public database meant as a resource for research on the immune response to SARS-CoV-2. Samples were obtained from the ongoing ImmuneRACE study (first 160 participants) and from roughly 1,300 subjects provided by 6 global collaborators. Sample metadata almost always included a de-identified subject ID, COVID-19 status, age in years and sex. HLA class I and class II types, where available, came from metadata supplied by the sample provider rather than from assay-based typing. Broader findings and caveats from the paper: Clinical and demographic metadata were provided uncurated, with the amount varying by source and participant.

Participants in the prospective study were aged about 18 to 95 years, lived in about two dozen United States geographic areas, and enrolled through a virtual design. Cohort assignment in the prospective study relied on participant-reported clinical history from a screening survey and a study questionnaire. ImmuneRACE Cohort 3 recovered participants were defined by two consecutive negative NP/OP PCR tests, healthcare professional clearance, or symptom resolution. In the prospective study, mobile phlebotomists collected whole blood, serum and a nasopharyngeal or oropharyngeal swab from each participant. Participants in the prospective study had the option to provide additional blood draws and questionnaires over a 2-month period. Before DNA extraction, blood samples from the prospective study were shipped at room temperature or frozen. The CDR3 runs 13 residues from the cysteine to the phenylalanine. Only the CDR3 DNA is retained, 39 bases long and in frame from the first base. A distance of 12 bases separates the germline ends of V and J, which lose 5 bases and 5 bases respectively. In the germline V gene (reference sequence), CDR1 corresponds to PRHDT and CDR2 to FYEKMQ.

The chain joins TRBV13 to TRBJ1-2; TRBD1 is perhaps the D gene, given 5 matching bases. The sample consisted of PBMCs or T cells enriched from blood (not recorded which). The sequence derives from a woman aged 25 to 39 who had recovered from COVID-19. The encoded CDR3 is CASSPGGYYGYTF. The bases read TGTGCCAGCAGCCCGGGGGGGTATTATGGCTACACCTTC.